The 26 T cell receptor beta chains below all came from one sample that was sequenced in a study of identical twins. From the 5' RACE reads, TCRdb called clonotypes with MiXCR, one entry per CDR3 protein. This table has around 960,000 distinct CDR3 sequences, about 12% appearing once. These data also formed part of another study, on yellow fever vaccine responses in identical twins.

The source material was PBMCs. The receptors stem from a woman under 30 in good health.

CDR3 loop: CASSPKDRVDEQYF. The CDR3 DNA follows: TGTGCCAGCTCACCGAAGGACAGGGTCGACGAGCAGTACTTC. The chain links TRBV18 to TRBJ2-7, with 8 positions matching TRBD1. This CDR3 comprises 14 residues. The junction had 6 bases not matched to a gene; V was cut back by 3 bases and J by 5 bases. Germline assignment: CDR1 KGHSH and CDR2 LQKENI.

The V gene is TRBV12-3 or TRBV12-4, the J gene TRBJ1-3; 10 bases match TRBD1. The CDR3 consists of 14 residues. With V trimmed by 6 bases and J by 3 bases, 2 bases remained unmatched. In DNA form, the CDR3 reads TGTGCCAGCAGAGACAGGGGGCTTGGAAACACCATATATTTT. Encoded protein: CASRDRGLGNTIYF.

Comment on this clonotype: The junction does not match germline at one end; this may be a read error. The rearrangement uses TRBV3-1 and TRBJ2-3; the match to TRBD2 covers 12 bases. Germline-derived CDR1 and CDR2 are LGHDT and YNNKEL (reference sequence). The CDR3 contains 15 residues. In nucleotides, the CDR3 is TGTGCCAGCAGCCACCTAGCGGGGGGGGCAGAGACGCAGTATTTT. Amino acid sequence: CASSHLAGGAETQYF.

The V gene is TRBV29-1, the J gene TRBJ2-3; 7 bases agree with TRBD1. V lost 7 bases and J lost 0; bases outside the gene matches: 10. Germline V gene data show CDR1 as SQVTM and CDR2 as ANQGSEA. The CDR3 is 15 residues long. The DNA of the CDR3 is TGCAGCGGAGGGGGCTGGAAAGCTAGCACAGATACGCAGTATTTT. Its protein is CSGGGWKASTDTQYF.

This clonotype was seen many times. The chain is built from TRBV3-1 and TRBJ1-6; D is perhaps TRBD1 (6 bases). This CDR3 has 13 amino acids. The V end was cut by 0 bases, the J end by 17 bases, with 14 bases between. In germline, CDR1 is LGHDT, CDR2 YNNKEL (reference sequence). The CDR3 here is CASSQDPGAPVHF. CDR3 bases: TGTGCCAGCAGCCAAGATCCGGGGGCTCCCGTCCACTTT. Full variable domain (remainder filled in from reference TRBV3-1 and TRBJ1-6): DTAVSQTPKYLVTQMGNDKSIKCEQNLGHDTMYWYKQDSKKFLKIMFSYNNKELIINETVPNRFSPKSPDKAHLNLHINSLELGDSAVYFCASSQDPGAPVHFGNGTRLTVT.

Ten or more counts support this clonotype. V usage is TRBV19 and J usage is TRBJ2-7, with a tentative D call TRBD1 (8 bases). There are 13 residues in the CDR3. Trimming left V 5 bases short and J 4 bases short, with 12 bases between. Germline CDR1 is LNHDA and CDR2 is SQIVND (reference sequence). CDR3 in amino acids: CASSLQGGYEQYF. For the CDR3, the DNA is TGTGCCAGTAGTCTACAGGGGGGGTACGAGCAGTACTTC. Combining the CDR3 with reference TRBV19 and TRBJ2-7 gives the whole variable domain DGGITQSPKYLFRKEGQNVTLSCEQNLNHDAMYWYRQDPGQGLRLIYYSQIVNDFQKGDIAEGYSVSREKKESFPLTVTSAQKNPTAFYLCASSLQGGYEQYFGPGTRLTVT.

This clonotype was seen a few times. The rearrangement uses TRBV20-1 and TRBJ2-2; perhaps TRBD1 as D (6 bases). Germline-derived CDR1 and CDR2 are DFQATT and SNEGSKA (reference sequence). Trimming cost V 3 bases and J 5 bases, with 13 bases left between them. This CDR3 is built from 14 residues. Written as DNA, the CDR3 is TGCAGTGCTAGGAACAGGGTAGAAACCGGGGAGCTGTTTTTT. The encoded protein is CSARNRVETGELFF.

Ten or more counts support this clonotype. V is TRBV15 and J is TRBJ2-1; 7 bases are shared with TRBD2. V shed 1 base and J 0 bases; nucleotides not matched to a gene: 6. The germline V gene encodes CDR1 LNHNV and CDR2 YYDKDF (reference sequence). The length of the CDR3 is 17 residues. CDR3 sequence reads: CATSRAGGGSSYNEQFF. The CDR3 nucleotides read TGTGCCACCAGCAGAGCCGGGGGAGGGAGCTCCTACAATGAGCAGTTCTTC.

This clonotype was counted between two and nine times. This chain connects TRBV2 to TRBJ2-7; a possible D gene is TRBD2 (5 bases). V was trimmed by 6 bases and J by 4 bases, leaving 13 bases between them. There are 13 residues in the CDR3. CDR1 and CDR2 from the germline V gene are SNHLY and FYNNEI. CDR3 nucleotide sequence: TGTGCCAGCAGCAAAACCCTAGCATACGAGCAGTACTTC. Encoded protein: CASSKTLAYEQYF.

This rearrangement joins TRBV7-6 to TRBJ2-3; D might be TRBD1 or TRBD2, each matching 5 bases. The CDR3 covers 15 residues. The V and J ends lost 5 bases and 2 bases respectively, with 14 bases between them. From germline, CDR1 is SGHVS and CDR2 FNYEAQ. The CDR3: CASSARDLITDTQYF. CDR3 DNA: TGTGCCAGCAGCGCCAGGGACCTCATCACAGATACGCAGTATTTT.

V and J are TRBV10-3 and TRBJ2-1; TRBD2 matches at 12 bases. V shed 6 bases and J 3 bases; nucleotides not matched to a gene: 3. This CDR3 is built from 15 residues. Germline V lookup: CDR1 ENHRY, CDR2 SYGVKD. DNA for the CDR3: TGTGCCATCAGCTCGACTAGCGGGAGCTACAATGAGCAGTTCTTC. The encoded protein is CAISSTSGSYNEQFF.

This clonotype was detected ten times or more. The CDR3 nucleotides are TGTGCCATCAGTGATACATCAGAACCCACCGGGGAGCTGTTTTTT. It is translated as CAISDTSEPTGELFF. The rearrangement joins TRBV10-3 to TRBJ2-2; unclear D gene. Germline CDR1 is ENHRY and CDR2 is SYGVKD. The V gene lost 3 bases and the J gene lost 4 bases, with 12 bases spanning the gap. This CDR3 contains 15 residues.

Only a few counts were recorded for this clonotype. CDR3 in amino acids: CATSAPVGTETQYF. As DNA, the CDR3 is TGTGCCACCAGTGCTCCGGTCGGGACCGAGACCCAGTACTTC. The V gene is TRBV24-1, the J gene TRBJ2-5, with D tentatively TRBD1 or TRBD2 (5 bases each). Germline V CDR1 and CDR2: KGHDR, SFDVKD. Trimming cost V 5 bases and J 5 bases, with 14 bases left between them. The CDR3 is made up of 14 amino acids.

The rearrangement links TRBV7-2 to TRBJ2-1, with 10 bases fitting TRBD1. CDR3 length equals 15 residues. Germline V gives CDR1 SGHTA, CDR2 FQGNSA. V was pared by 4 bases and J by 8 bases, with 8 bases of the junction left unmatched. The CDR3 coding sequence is TGTGCCAGCAGCTCTGGACAGGGGGGTTACCATGAGCAGTTCTTC. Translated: CASSSGQGGYHEQFF. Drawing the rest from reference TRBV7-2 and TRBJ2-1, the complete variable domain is GAGVSQSPSNKVTEKGKDVELRCDPISGHTALYWYRQSLGQGLEFLIYFQGNSAPDKSGLPSDRFSAERTGGSVSTLTIQRTQQEDSAVYLCASSSGQGGYHEQFFGPGTRLTVL.

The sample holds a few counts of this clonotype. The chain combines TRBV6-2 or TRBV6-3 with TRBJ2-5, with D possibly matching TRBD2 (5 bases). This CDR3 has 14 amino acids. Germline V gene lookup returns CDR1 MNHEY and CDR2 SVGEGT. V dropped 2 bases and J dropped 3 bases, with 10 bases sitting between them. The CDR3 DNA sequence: TGTGCCAGCAGTTACCCGGACGGGGAAGAGACCCAGTACTTC. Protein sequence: CASSYPDGEETQYF.

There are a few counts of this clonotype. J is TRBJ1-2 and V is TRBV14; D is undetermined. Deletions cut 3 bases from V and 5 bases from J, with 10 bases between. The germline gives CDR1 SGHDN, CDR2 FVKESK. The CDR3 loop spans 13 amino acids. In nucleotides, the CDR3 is TGTGCCAGCAGCCAGGTACCAGGATATGGCTACACCTTC. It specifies CASSQVPGYGYTF.

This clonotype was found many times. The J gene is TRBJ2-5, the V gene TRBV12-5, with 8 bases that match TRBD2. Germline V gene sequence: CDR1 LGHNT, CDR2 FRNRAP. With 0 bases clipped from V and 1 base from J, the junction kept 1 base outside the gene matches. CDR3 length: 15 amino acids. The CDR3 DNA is TGTGCTAGTGGTTTGGTTGGACTAGCCCAAGAGACCCAGTACTTC. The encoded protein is CASGLVGLAQETQYF.

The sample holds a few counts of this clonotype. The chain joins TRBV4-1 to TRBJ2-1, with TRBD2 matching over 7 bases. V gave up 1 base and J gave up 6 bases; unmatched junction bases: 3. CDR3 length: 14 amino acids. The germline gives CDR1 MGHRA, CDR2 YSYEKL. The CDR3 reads CASSQATGGNEQFF. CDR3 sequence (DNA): TGCGCCAGCAGCCAAGCAACGGGGGGCAATGAGCAGTTCTTC.

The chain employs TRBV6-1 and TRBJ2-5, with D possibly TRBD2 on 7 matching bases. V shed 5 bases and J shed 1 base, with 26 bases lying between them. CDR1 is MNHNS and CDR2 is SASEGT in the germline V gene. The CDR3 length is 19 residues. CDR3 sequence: CASSTARRGYGGGQETQYF. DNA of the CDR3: TGTGCCAGCAGTACGGCGAGAAGGGGGTATGGGGGGGGCCAAGAGACCCAGTACTTC.

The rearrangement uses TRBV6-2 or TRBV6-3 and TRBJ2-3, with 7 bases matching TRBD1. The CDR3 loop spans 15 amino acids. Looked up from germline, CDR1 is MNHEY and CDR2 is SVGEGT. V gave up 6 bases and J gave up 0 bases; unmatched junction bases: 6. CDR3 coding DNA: TGTGCCAGCAGGCGGACAGGCGTTAGCACAGATACGCAGTATTTT. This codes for CASRRTGVSTDTQYF.

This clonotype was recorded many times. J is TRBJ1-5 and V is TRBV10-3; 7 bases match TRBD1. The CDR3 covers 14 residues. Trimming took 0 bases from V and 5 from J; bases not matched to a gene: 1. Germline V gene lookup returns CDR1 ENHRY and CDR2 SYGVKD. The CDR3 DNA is TGTGCCATCAGTGAGTCGGGACAGCATCAGCCCCAGCATTTT. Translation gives CAISESGQHQPQHF.

Here the CDR3 reads CASSLSPGVTNEKLFF. DNA of the CDR3: TGTGCCAGCAGTTTGTCCCCGGGGGTAACTAATGAAAAACTGTTTTTT. V gene TRBV12-3 or TRBV12-4 combines with J gene TRBJ1-4, with a weak D call TRBD1 (5 bases). The V end was cut by 3 bases, the J end by 1 base, with 12 bases between. The CDR3 has 16 residues.

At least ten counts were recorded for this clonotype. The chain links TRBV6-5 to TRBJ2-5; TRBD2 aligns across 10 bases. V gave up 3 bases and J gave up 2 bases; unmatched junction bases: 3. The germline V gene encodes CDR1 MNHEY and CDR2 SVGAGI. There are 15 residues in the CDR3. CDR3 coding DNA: TGTGCCAGCAGTTATAGCGGGGGGCCACAAGAGACCCAGTACTTC. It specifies CASSYSGGPQETQYF.

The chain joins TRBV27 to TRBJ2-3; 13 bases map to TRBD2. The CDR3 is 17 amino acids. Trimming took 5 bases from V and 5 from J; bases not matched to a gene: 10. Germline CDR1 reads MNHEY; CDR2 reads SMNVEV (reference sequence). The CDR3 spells CASSQGLAGALGDTQYF. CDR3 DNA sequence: TGTGCCAGCAGTCAAGGACTAGCGGGAGCCTTGGGAGATACGCAGTATTTT.

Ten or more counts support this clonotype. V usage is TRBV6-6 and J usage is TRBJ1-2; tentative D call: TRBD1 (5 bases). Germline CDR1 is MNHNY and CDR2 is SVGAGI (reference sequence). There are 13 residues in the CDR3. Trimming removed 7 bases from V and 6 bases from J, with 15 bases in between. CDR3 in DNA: TGTGCCAGCACCGGCAGGGTGGCGGATGGCTACACCTTC. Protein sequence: CASTGRVADGYTF.

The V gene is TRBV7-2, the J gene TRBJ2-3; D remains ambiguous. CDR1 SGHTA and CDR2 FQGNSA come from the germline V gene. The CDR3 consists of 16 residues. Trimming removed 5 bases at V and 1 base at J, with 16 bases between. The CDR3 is CASSPSVGQRTDTQYF. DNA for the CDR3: TGTGCCAGCAGCCCTAGTGTTGGCCAACGCACAGATACGCAGTATTTT.